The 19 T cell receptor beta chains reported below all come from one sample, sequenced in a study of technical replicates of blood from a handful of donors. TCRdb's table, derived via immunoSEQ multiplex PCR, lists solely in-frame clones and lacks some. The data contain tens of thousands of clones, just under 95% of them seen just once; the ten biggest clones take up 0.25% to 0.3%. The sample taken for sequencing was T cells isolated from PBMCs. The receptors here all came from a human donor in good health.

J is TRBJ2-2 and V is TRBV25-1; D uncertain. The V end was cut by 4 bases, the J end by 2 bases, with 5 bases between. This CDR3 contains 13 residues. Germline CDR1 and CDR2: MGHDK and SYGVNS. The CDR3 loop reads CASSVVNTGELFF. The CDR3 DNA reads TGTGCCAGCAGTGTCGTCAACACCGGGGAGCTGTTTTTT.

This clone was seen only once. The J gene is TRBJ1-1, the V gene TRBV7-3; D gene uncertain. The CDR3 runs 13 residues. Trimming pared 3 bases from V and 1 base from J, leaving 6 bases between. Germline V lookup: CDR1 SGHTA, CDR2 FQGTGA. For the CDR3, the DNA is TGTGCCAGCAGCTTGAGGGAGAACACTGAAGCTTTCTTT. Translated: CASSLRENTEAFF.

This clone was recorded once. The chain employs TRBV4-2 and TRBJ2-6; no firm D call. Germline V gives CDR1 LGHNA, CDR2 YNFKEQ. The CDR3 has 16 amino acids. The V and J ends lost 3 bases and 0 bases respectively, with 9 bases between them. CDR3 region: CASSHPQISGANVLTF. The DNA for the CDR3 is TGTGCCAGCAGCCACCCGCAGATCTCTGGGGCCAACGTCCTGACTTTC.

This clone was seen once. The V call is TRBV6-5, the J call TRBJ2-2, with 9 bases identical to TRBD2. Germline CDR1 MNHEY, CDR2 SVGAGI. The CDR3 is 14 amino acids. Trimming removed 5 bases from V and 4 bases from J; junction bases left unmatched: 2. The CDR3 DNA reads TGTGCCAGCAGTATGACTAGCGGCACCGGGGAGCTGTTTTTT. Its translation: CASSMTSGTGELFF.

This CDR3 is CASSQDYRVGPGELFF. The CDR3 coding sequence is TGTGCCAGCAGCCAAGATTACCGGGTGGGTCCCGGGGAGCTGTTTTTT. This sequence joins TRBV4-2 and TRBJ2-2; D remains ambiguous. V was pared by 0 bases and J by 6 bases, with 14 bases between. Per germline, CDR1 LGHNA and CDR2 YNFKEQ. This CDR3 spans 16 amino acids.

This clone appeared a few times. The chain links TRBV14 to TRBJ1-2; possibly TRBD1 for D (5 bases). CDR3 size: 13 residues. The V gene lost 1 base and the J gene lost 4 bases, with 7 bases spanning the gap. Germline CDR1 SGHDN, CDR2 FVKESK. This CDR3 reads CASSQAGIYGYTF. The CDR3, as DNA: TGTGCCAGCAGCCAAGCAGGGATCTATGGCTACACCTTC. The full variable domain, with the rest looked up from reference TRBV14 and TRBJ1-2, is EAGVTQFPSHSVIEKGQTVTLRCDPISGHDNLYWYRRVMGKEIKFLLHFVKESKQDESGMPNNRFLAERTGGTYSTLKVQPAELEDSGVYFCASSQAGIYGYTFGSGTRLTVV.

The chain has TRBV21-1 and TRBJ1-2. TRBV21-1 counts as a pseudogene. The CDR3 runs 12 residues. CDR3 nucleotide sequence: TGTGCCAGCAGCACACTTTTTCATGGCTACACCTTC. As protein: CASSTLFHGYTF.

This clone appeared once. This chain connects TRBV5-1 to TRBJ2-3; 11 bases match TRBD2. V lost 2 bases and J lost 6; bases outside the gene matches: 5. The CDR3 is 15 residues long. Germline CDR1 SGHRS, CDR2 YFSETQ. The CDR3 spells CASSFTGTSGDTQYF. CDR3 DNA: TGCGCCAGCAGCTTTACCGGGACTAGCGGCGATACGCAGTATTTT. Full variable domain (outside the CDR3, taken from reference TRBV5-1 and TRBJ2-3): KAGVTQTPRYLIKTRGQQVTLSCSPISGHRSVSWYQQTPGQGLQFLFEYFSETQRNKGNFPGRFSGRQFSNSRSEMNVSTLELGDSALYLCASSFTGTSGDTQYFGPGTRLTVL.

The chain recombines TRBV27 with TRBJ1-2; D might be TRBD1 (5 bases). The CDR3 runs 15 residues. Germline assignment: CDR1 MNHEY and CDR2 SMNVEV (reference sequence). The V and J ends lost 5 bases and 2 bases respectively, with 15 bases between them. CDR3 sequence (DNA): TGTGCCAGCAGTCCCCAGGCTAAGGGGAACTATGGCTACACCTTC. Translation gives CASSPQAKGNYGYTF.

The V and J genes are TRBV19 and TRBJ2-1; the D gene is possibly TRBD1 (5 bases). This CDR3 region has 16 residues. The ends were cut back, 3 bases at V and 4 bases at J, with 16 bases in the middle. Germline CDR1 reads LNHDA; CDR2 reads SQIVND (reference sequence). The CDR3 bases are TGTGCCAGTAGTATTCGGCGCAGGGAATTATACAATGAGCAGTTCTTC. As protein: CASSIRRRELYNEQFF.

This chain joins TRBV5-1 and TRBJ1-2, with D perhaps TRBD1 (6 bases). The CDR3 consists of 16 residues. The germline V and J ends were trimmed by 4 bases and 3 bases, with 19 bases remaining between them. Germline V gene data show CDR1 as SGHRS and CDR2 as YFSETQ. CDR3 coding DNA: TGCGCCAGCAGCGGGGGGGGGCCACCCCATGACTATGGCTACACCTTC. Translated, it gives CASSGGGPPHDYGYTF. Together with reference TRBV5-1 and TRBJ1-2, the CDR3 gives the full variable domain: KAGVTQTPRYLIKTRGQQVTLSCSPISGHRSVSWYQQTPGQGLQFLFEYFSETQRNKGNFPGRFSGRQFSNSRSEMNVSTLELGDSALYLCASSGGGPPHDYGYTFGSGTRLTVV.

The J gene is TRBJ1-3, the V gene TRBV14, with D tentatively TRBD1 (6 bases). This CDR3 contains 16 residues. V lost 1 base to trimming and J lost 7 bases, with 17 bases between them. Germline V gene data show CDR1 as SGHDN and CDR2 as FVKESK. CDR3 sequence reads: CASSQARGLLDNTIYF. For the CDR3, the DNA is TGTGCCAGCAGCCAAGCCAGGGGCCTGCTGGATAACACCATATATTTT.

CDR3 protein: CAIARSGSETQYF. DNA for the CDR3: TGTGCCATCGCCCGTAGCGGGAGCGAGACCCAGTACTTC. The rearrangement uses TRBV10-3 and TRBJ2-5, with 9 bases lining up with TRBD2. Germline values: CDR1 ENHRY, CDR2 SYGVKD. With 8 bases clipped from V and 5 bases from J, the junction kept 6 bases outside the gene matches. The CDR3 runs to 13 residues.

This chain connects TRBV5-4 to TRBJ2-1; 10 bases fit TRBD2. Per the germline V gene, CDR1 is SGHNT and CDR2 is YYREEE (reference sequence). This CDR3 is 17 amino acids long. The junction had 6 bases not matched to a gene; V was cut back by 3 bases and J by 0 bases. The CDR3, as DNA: TGTGCCAGCAGCTCGAGCGGGAGGGCCCTCTCCTACAATGAGCAGTTCTTC. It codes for CASSSSGRALSYNEQFF.

The CDR3 is CASSLTYDSSYGYTF. The CDR3 region has the DNA TGTGCCAGCAGTTTAACCTATGACAGCTCCTATGGCTACACCTTC. The rearrangement joins TRBV27 to TRBJ1-2, with D maybe TRBD1 (5 bases). The germline gives CDR1 MNHEY, CDR2 SMNVEV (reference sequence). Trimming stripped 2 bases from V and 4 bases from J, with 14 bases between. The CDR3 runs 15 residues.

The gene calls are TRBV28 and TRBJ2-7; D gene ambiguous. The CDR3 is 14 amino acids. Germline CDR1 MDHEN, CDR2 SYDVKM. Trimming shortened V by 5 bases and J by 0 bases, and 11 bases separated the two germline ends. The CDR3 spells CASSITPSSYEQYF. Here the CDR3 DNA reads TGTGCCAGCAGTATAACCCCGAGCTCCTACGAGCAGTACTTC.

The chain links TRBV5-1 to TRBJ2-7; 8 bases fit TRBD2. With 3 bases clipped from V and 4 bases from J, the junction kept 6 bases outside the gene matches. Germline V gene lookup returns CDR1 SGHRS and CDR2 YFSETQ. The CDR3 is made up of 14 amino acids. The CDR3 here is CASSSTLAGYEQYF. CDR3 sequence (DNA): TGCGCCAGCAGCTCAACCTTAGCGGGATACGAGCAGTACTTC.

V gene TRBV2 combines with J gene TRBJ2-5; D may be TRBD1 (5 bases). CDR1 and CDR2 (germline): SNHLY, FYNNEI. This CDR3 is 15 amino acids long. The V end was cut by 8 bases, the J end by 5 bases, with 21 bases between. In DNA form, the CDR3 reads TGTGCCAGCCAATCGGAAGGGGTCATAGGGGAGACCCAGTACTTC. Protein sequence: CASQSEGVIGETQYF.

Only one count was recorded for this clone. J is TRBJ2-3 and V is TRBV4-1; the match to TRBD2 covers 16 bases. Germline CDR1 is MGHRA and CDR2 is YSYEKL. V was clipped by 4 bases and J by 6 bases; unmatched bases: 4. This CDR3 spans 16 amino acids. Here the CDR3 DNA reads TGCGCCAGCAGCCCGGGACTAGCGGGGGGGAGGGATACGCAGTATTTT. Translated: CASSPGLAGGRDTQYF.